The T cell receptor beta chain under discussion was sequenced for a study of CD8 T cells in Susac syndrome. V shed 1 base and J shed 6 bases, with 14 bases lying between them. The length of the CDR3 is 15 residues. Through negative isolation, CD4+ and CD8+ T cells were obtained, while TEMRA cells were enriched using FACS. The authors reverse transcribed about 0.5 to 1 ug RNA with random hexamers. It was immunoSEQ multiplex PCR that amplified TCR beta CDR3 across 54 Vbeta and 13 Jbeta. TCRdb called the immunoSEQ multiplex PCR reads again in MiXCR, with one record for every CDR3 protein. The sample has about 300,000 distinct CDR3 sequences, about nine tenths seen once; the top ten hold approximately 0.18%.

The TCR sequence derives from a human donor with multiple sclerosis. The genes are TRBV12-3 or TRBV12-4 and TRBJ2-3, with a possible D match to TRBD1 (7 bases). The sequenced sample consisted of CD8+ T cells from PBMCs. The DNA for the CDR3 is TGTGCCAGCAGTTTAGTCAGGGGGAGGTCGGATACGCAGTATTTT. Amino acids: CASSLVRGRSDTQYF.